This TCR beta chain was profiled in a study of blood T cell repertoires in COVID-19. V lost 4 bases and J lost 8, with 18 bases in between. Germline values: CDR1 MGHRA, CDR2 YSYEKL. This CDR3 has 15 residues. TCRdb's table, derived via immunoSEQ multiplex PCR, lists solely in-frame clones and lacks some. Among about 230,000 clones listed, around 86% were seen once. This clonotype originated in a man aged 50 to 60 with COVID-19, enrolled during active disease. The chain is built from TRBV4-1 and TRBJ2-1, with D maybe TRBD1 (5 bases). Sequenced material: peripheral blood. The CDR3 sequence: CASSPLSRQSDEQFF. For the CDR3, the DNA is TGCGCCAGCAGCCCTCTTTCTCGACAGAGCGATGAGCAGTTCTTC.